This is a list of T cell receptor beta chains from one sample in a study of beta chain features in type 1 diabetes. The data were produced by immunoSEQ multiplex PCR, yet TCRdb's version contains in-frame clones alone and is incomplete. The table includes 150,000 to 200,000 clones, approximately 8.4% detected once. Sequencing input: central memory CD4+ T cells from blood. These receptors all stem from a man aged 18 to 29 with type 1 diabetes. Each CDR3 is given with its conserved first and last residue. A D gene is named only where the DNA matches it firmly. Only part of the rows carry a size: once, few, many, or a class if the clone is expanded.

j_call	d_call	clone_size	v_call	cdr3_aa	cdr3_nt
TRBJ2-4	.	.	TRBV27	CASSVTVQNIQYF	TGTGCCAGCAGTGTGACTGTACAAAACATTCAGTACTTC
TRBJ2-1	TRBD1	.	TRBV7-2	CASSVQGVDEQFF	TGTGCCAGCAGCGTACAGGGGGTTGATGAGCAGTTCTTC
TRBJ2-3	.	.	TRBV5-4	CASSLLTENTDTQYF	TGTGCCAGCAGCTTGTTAACGGAGAACACAGATACGCAGTATTTT
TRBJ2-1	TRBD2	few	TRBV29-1	CSVVRAGGRFSTLAAEQFF	TGCAGCGTTGTTCGAGCGGGAGGGCGATTTAGCACACTTGCAGCTGAGCAGTTCTTC
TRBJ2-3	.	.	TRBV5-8	CASSLDPEVDTQYF	TGTGCCAGCAGCTTGGACCCGGAGGTGGATACGCAGTATTTT
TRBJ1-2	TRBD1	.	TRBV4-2	CASSQDYEGAAGYTF	TGTGCCAGCAGCCAAGATTATGAGGGGGCCGCTGGCTACACCTTC
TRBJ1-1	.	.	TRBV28	CASSSGATLNTEAFF	TGTGCCAGCAGTTCAGGGGCCACCTTGAACACTGAAGCTTTCTTT
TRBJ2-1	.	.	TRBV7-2	CASSPYGNEQFF	TGTGCCAGCAGCCCCTACGGGAATGAGCAGTTCTTC
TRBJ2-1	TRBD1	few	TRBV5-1	CASSSGTGAFLSYNEQFF	TGCGCCAGCAGCTCCGGGACAGGGGCCTTCCTTTCCTACAATGAGCAGTTCTTC
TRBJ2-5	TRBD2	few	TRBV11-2	CASSLLGGGAGVTQYF	TGTGCCAGCAGCCTCTTGGGCGGGGGGGCTGGAGTGACCCAGTACTTC
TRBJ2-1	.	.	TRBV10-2	CASRETSYNEQFF	TGCGCCAGCAGGGAGACTTCCTACAATGAGCAGTTCTTC
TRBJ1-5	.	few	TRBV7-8	CASRIGGANGNQPQHF	TGTGCCAGCAGAATCGGGGGGGCTAACGGCAATCAGCCCCAGCATTTT